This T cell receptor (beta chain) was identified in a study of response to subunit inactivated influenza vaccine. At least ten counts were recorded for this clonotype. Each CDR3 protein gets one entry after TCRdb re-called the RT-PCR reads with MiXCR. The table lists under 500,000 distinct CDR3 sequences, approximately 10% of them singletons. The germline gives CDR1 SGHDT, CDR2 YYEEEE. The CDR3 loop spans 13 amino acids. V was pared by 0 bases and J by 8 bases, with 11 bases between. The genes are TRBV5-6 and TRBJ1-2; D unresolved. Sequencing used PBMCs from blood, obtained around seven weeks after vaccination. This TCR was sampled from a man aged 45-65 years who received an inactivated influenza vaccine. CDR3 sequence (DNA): TGTGCCAGCAGCTTGGATGTGGGTAGGGGCTACACCTTC. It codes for CASSLDVGRGYTF.